This T cell receptor (beta chain) was profiled in a study of cytomegalovirus exposure and HLA in healthy donors (dated by TCRdb to the late 2010s). Looking at the study overall: In an earlier analysis of some 610 of the donors, 250 to 350 Gb of sequence data and 90 million to 120 million unique TCR beta sequences from approximately 180 million T cells were reported. An early release that covered about 600 HLA-typed donors contained approximately 300 gigabases of sequencing data and about 93 million unique TCR sequences. Of the 300 to 450 genotyped donors, about 84% fell in the genetic ancestry cluster associated with self-reported Caucasian donors. The study aimed to test whether cataloging public T cell receptors could reveal signatures of past pathogen exposure. The T cell repertoires of 666 subjects were profiled by immunosequencing and related to cytomegalovirus serostatus. Along with the approximately 650-subject first cohort, a separate validation cohort of over a hundred different subjects was used. To predict cytomegalovirus infection status, the study combined high-throughput TCR immunosequencing, statistical association of individual TCRs with disease status, and machine learning. A later analysis re-analyzed previously published TCR beta repertoires from roughly 600 donors and added high-resolution HLA genotyping to study TCR occurrence patterns. In the later analysis, no new phenotypic data were used to find candidate immune exposures; instead, reliance was placed on TCR beta sequences and their occurrence across donors. To decide whether each TCR beta V gene segment behaved as functional or pseudogenic, an earlier analysis of approximately 620 of the donors relied on high-throughput TCR beta sequencing. Donor age, sex, ethnicity and CMV serostatus were compiled alongside the repertoire data. In a later genetic analysis, genome-wide SNP genotypes for about three fifths of the roughly 670 donors were used, and that subset was treated as a discovery cohort. Every repertoire in the discovery cohort had been generated on one and the same sequencing platform. Both class I and class II loci were covered by HLA typing, at four-digit resolution. The number of typed donors differed by locus: about 620-630 for A, B, C, DRB1 and DQB1; 500 to 550 for DQA1; over 600 for DPA1; and approximately 450 for DPB1. Five DR-DQ haplotypes were treated as single units for association and clustering because of strong linkage in the cohort. On average, roughly 200,000 unique TCR beta nucleotide sequences were sequenced per donor among a few hundred genotyped donors of the cohort, with approximately 18% of those sequences being non-productive. Points the paper makes about the study in general: The authors suggested that the approach could potentially be generalized to other disease states and immunological phenotypes. The study listed 150 to 200 TCR beta chains as associated with cytomegalovirus. CMV serostatus was the only immune exposure information available for the cohort. Because HLA typing was missing for some donors at each locus, association tests included only the typed subset. In a later genetic analysis, a missense DCLRE1C variant was associated with V-gene and J-gene trimming of TCR beta chains, and the association was replicated in an independent cohort. In this cohort, only TCR beta chains were sequenced, and detectable features were limited by the absence of alpha or paired-chain data. According to a later analysis, parvovirus B19, influenza, CMV and Epstein-Barr virus appeared linked to several top co-occurrence clusters. Over 15 rarely observed V segments, including chromosome 9 orphons, were excluded from the earlier analysis of several hundred of the donors because counts were too low. In a later genetic analysis, fewer N-insertions in productive TCRs were reported among donors in an Asian-associated ancestry cluster than the 666-donor mean. The sequencing pipeline was judged likely to have produced a cluster of highly shared sequence variants as a technical artifact. In a later analysis, 15,000 to 20,000 TCR beta sequences were associated with specific HLA alleles at a false discovery rate of 0.05. While some public TCRs were present in many individuals, most TCR sequences turned up only very rarely across donors. Correlated functional status among segregating V segments might be attributable to linkage disequilibrium, but an unknown experimental factor could not be ruled out. Compared with equally common non-associated chains, HLA-associated TCR beta chains in a later analysis were more clonally expanded and had lower generation probabilities. Presence/absence analyses assumed roughly uniform sequencing depth across donors, an assumption that may not hold. A later analysis found that TCR association rates varied across HLA loci, with DRB1 alleles showing the most associated TCRs and HLA-C alleles the fewest. An earlier analysis of around 500 of the donors showed that most TCR beta V segments appeared in productive rearrangements either about 87% or about 30% of the time, which broadly matched IMGT annotations. Assigning TCR associations to individual alleles was difficult when HLA alleles, especially DR and DQ, strongly co-occurred. The classifier was reported to diagnose cytomegalovirus status with high specificity and sensitivity in both the original and validation cohorts. A further reported finding was that TCR beta sequences accurately predicted the HLA-A and HLA-B alleles for most subjects in the first cohort. A few of the identified cytomegalovirus-associated TCR beta chains were confirmed in vitro to be specific for cytomegalovirus antigens. Most CMV-associated TCR beta chains appeared to be HLA-restricted in a later analysis, and the HLA associations seemed to be driven largely by CMV exposure.

In total, over 600 healthy bone marrow donors made up the cohort. At the time of sampling, all cohort members were nominally healthy, though unrecorded immune exposures were likely present. The donor was CMV seropositive and belonged to the group of 250 to 300 seropositive cohort members. Each donor provided a peripheral blood sample, and peripheral blood mononuclear cells were used for TCR beta sequencing. Genomic DNA extraction from the blood cell samples was performed with the Qiagen DNeasy Blood Extraction Kit. For this clone: Its antigen is still unknown. No base qualities exist here, and no much larger clone lies one base off it.

The library relied on the immunoSEQ multiplex PCR assay. For the multiplex PCR, a mixture combining 60 forward primers for TCR Vbeta segments and 13 reverse primers for TCR Jbeta segments was used. Amplification of the CDR3 region of rearranged TCR beta genes was performed with a multiplex PCR assay on genomic DNA. The amplified TCR beta libraries were sequenced on the Illumina HiSeq System as 87-base-pair reads. Under the source paper's analysis protocol: In a later analysis, 77 million or so unique TCR beta chains were counted across the roughly 670 repertoires, and roughly 11 million of these chains were shared by at least two donors. To remove PCR and sequencing errors, raw reads were error-corrected and collapsed into unique sequences using a nearest-neighbor algorithm that merged closely related sequences. CDR3 sequences were aligned to IMGT reference sequences to assign V, D and J gene segments. For a sequence to be retained, a match of at least six nucleotides to both a V gene segment and a J gene segment was required. A rearrangement counted as productive if the CDR3 had no stop codons and remained in frame with V and J, and every other rearrangement counted as non-productive. Following IMGT convention, CDR3 was defined as the stretch from the second conserved V-encoded cysteine to the conserved J-encoded phenylalanine. In an earlier analysis of approximately 590 of the donors, sequences lacking an unambiguous match to a single V gene segment were excluded. An earlier analysis of a few hundred of the donors called V segments functional above 56.7% productive rearrangements and segregating when the between-donor standard deviation exceeded 5%. A statistical classification framework was built for diagnosing cytomegalovirus status from the catalog of TCR beta chain sequences. In a later analysis, TCR nucleotide sequences were compared against IMGT/GENE-DB human TR gene sequences so that V and J genes could be assigned. A later analysis assigned CDR3 sequences and most-parsimonious VDJ recombination scenarios with the TCRdist pipeline. In a later analysis, each TCR beta chain was defined by its CDR3 amino acid sequence together with its V-gene family, and reads without a unique V-gene family were excluded. A later analysis removed several hundred highly shared, low-generation-probability nucleotide sequences to deal with suspected cross-contamination and a sequencing artifact. In a later analysis, a clonal expansion index was calculated for each public chain from normalized within-repertoire ranks of inferred template counts. In a later analysis, generation probabilities were computed with a VDJ recombination model fitted to out-of-frame rearrangements, and the resulting probabilities were checked against IGoR. In a later analysis, hypergeometric tests were used to score TCR-TCR, TCR-HLA and TCR-CMV co-occurrence, with a repertoire-size bias correction applied to TCR pairs. A later analysis estimated false discovery rates by permuting HLA or CMV assignments 20 times. A later analysis grouped co-occurring TCRs with DBSCAN, adding TCRdist sequence similarity when clustering within HLA-allele-positive subsets. Repertoires with fewer than 30,000 or more than 120,000 public chains were left out of co-occurrence clustering, as were a handful of repertoires with anomalous nucleotide sharing. Here the immuneACCESS table is served through TCRdb, limited to in-frame sequences with V and J called. Missing clones are a known gap in these copies; in checked studies unresolved V genes cover under half, and the rest lacks a known reason. V, J and clone size were drawn from that table, and D and trimming were deduced from the DNA. For this sample the table gives over 110,000 clones, of which approximately 80% were detected only once. The ten largest clonotypes hold over 8.5% of the sample.

The sequenced material came from PBMCs. This TCR derives from a woman between 50 and 59 years old in good health and CMV-seropositive.

The CDR3 region reads CASRRSGAVNTGELFF. The nucleotides are TGCGCCAGCAGAAGAAGCGGGGCTGTAAACACCGGGGAGCTGTTTTTT. The sequence links TRBV5-1 to TRBJ2-2; 7 nucleotides in the junction match TRBD2. The germline V and J ends show losses of 5 bases and 2 bases respectively, and no gene match explains 9 bases of the junction. CDR1 and CDR2 (SGHRS, YFSETQ) derive from the germline V gene. From the cysteine through the phenylalanine, the CDR3 covers 16 amino acids. Solely the CDR3 DNA is kept, with 48 bases framed from the first base.